Listed below are T cell receptor beta chains from one sample, sequenced in a study of blood T cell repertoires in COVID-19. Clones were sequenced by immunoSEQ multiplex PCR, and TCRdb holds only the in-frame ones, with some missing. The sample lists around 470,000 clones, nearly 90% occurring once. Sequenced input: peripheral blood. The receptors derive from a man aged 18 to 30 with COVID-19, enrolled during active disease. Both conserved end residues are trimmed from each CDR3. The size field is filled for only some rows; it gives once, few, many or a size class.

J	size	V	CDR3
TRBJ2-5	NA	TRBV7-3	ASSLAAQETQY
TRBJ2-7	NA	TRBV3-1/TRBV3-2	ASSQDLLEQY
TRBJ2-1	NA	TRBV9	ASSSGDGGFFSSYNEQF
TRBJ2-7	NA	TRBV3-1/TRBV3-2	ASSQDQGGYYEQY
TRBJ1-5	NA	TRBV12-5	ASGLFTGGAGQPQH
TRBJ1-5	few	TRBV5-6	ASSLQGSQPQH
TRBJ1-1	NA	TRBV5-6	ASSLESGLSEAF
TRBJ2-1	NA	TRBV9	ASSVASAGRNEQF
TRBJ2-1	NA	TRBV29-1	SVKVELTYNEQF
TRBJ1-2	many	TRBV29-1	SVGTGRSLGYT
TRBJ1-1	NA	TRBV4-1	ASSQDMGQPIEAF
TRBJ1-4	NA	TRBV20-1	SASILPGATNEKLF
TRBJ1-4	NA	TRBV21-1	ASSKARDRGNEKLF
TRBJ2-2	NA	TRBV15	ATSRSVTGELF
TRBJ1-5	NA	TRBV27	ASSRTGGSYQPQH
TRBJ1-2	NA	TRBV24-1	ATSDVTGNYGYT
TRBJ1-3	NA	TRBV11-2	ASSRLRGSGNTIY
TRBJ2-1	few	TRBV6-5	ASSFGNEQF
TRBJ2-2	NA	TRBV15	ATSRRDRTNTGELF
TRBJ2-1	NA	TRBV7-3	ASSLLSDNEQF
TRBJ1-2	once	TRBV19	ASNTNTGSGGYT
TRBJ1-5	NA	TRBV19	ASSISTGVPNQPQH
TRBJ2-2	NA	TRBV11-3	ASSARQGADGELF
TRBJ1-3	NA	TRBV5-4	ASSDRSSGNTIY
TRBJ1-1	NA	TRBV19	ASTLQGRQGSAF
TRBJ2-5	NA	TRBV7-8	ASSLLANQETQY
TRBJ2-5	NA	TRBV5-4	ASSTQSAETQY
TRBJ2-1	NA	TRBV19	ASSEGSAYNEQF
TRBJ2-5	NA	TRBV6-5	ASNHSGKRGETQY
TRBJ2-1	NA	TRBV6-5	ASSYSDSSGNEQF
TRBJ1-5	NA	TRBV6-2/TRBV6-3	ASSYLTTPDQPQH
TRBJ2-7	once	TRBV6-5	AINDRDRVNNEQY
TRBJ2-3	NA	TRBV6-6	ASSYSTGPSTDTQY
TRBJ2-1	NA	TRBV6-5	ASSQGLAPYNEQF
TRBJ2-5	NA	TRBV6-5	ASSYSDYPEAAQY
TRBJ1-1	NA	TRBV6-5	ASRPGRGGNTEAF
TRBJ1-2	NA	TRBV24-1	ATSEGGYGYT
TRBJ2-2	NA	TRBV12-5	ASGLVPLAGGTGELF
TRBJ2-2	NA	TRBV5-4	ASSAGLAGGRTGELF
TRBJ1-2	NA	TRBV9	ASRGTGGGYT
TRBJ1-1	NA	TRBV4-1	ASSSRTGTGAEAF
TRBJ2-2	NA	TRBV19	ASTTAGQGWTGELF
TRBJ2-7	NA	TRBV30	AWRAWSPSQEQY
TRBJ1-5	NA	TRBV5-1	ASSLEGKGNQPQH
TRBJ2-5	NA	TRBV3-1/TRBV3-2	ASSQSSGSGETQY
TRBJ2-1	NA	TRBV7-9	ASSSGNYNEQF